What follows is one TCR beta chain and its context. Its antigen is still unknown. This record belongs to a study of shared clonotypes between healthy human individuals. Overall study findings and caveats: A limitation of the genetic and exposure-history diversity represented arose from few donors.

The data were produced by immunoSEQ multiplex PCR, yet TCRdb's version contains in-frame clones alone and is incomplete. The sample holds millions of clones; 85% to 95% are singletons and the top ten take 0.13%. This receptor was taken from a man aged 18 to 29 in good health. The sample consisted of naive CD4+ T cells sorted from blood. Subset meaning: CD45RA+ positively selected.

CDR3 in amino acids: CASSTTGVQTQYF. CDR3 DNA: TGTGCCAGCAGTACTACAGGGGTACAGACCCAGTACTTC. This chain connects TRBV7-8 to TRBJ2-5; TRBD1 matches at 7 bases. CDR1 and CDR2 from the germline V gene are SGHVS and FQNEAQ. This CDR3 is 13 amino acids long. The junction had 7 bases not matched to a gene; V was cut back by 6 bases and J by 6 bases.